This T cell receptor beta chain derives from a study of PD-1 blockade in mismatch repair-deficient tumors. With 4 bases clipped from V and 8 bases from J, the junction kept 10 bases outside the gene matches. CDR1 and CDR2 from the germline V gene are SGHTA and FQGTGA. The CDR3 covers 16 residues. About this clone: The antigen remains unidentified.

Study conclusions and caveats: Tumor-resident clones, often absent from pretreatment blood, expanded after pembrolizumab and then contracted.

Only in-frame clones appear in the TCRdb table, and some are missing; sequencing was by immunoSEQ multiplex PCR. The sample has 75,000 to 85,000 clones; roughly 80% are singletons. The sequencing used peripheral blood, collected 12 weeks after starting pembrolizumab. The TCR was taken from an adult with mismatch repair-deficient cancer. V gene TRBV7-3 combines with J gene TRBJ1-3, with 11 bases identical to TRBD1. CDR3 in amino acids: CASSSFGTGGTHTIYF. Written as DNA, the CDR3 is TGTGCCAGCAGCTCTTTCGGGACAGGGGGTACTCACACCATATATTTT. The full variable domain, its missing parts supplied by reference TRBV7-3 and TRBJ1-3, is GAGVSQTPSNKVTEKGKYVELRCDPISGHTALYWYRQSLGQGPEFLIYFQGTGAADDSGLPNDRFFAVRPEGSVSTLKIQRTERGDSAVYLCASSSFGTGGTHTIYFGEGSWLTVV.